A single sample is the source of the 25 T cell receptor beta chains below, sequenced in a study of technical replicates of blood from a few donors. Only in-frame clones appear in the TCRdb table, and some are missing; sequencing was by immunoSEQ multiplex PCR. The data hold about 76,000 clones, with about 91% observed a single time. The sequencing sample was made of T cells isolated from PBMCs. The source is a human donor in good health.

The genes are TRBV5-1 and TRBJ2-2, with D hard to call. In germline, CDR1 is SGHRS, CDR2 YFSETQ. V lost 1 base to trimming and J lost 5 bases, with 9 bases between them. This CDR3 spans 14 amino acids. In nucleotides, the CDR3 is TGCGCCAGCAGCTTGACGGCGAGGACCGGGGAGCTGTTTTTT. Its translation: CASSLTARTGELFF.

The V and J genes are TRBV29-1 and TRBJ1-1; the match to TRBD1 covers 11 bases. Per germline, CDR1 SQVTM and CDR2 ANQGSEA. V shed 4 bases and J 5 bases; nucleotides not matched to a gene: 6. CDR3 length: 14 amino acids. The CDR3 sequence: CSVVGTGGGTEAFF. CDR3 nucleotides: TGCAGCGTTGTTGGGACAGGGGGTGGTACTGAAGCTTTCTTT.

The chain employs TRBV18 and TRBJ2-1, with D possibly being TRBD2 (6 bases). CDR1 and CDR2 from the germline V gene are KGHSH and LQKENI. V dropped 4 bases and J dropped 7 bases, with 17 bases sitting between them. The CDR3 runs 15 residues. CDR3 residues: CASSRGVAEGNEQFF. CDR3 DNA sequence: TGTGCCAGCTCACGGGGAGTAGCGGAAGGGAATGAGCAGTTCTTC. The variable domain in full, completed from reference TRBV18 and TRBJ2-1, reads NAGVMQNPRHLVRRRGQEARLRCSPMKGHSHVYWYRQLPEEGLKFMVYLQKENIIDESGMPKERFSAEFPKEGPSILRIQQVVRGDSAAYFCASSRGVAEGNEQFFGPGTRLTVL.

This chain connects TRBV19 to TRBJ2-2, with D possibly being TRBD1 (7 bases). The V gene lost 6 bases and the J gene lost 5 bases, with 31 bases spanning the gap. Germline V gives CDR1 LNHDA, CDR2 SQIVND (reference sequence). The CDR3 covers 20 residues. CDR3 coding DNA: TGTGCCAGTAGACCCCGACAGGGTGGTTGGGACTTGAGTGGGACCGGGGAGCTGTTTTTT. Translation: CASRPRQGGWDLSGTGELFF.

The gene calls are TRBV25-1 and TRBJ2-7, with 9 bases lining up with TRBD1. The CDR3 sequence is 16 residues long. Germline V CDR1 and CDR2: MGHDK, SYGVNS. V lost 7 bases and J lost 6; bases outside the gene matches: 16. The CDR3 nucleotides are TGTGCCAGCACTCAAAAAGGAGGGACAGGGACCCCCGAGCAGTACTTC. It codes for CASTQKGGTGTPEQYF.

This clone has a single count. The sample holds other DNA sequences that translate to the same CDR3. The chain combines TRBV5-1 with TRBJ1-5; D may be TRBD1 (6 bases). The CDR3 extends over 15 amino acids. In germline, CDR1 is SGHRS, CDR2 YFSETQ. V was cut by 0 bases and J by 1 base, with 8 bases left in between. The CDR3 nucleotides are TGCGCCAGCAGCTTGGCCACAGGGAGCAATCAGCCCCAGCATTTT. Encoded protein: CASSLATGSNQPQHF.

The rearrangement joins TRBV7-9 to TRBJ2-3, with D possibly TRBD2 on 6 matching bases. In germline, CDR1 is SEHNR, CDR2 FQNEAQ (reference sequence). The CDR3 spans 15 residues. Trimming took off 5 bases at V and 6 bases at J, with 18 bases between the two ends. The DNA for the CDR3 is TGTGCCAGCAGCCGGCGCAGCGGGTCCGGGGATACGCAGTATTTT. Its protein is CASSRRSGSGDTQYF.

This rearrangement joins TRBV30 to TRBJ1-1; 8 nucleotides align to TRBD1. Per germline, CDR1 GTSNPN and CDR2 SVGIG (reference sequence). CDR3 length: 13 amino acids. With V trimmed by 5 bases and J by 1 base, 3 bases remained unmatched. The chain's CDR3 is CAWATGENTEAFF. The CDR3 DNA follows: TGTGCCTGGGCGACAGGGGAGAACACTGAAGCTTTCTTT.

In nucleotides, the CDR3 is TGTGCCAGCAGCTCGTCGGACAGGGGCTACACTGAAGCTTTCTTT. Amino acids: CASSSSDRGYTEAFF. The chain joins TRBV11-3 to TRBJ1-1; 9 positions match TRBD1. The germline gives CDR1 SGHNT, CDR2 YENEEA. This CDR3 has 15 amino acids. V gave up 4 bases and J gave up 3 bases; unmatched junction bases: 6.

The DNA for the CDR3 is TGTGCCAGCTCAAAACAGGGGATGGAGACCCAGTACTTC. Its protein product is CASSKQGMETQYF. The chain joins TRBV18 to TRBJ2-5; 7 nucleotides match TRBD1. The germline V gene has CDR1 KGHSH and CDR2 LQKENI. The length of the CDR3 is 13 residues. Trimming took 5 bases from V and 5 from J; bases not matched to a gene: 5.

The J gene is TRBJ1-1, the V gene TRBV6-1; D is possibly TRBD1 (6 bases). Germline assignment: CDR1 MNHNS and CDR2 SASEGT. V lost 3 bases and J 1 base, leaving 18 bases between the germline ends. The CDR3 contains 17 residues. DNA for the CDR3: TGTGCCAGCAGTGATCCCCAACGACAGGTAGCGAACACTGAAGCTTTCTTT. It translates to CASSDPQRQVANTEAFF.

CDR3 bases: TGTGCCAGCTCACCGTCGGGGGTTTGGACCCAGTACTTC. Its translation is CASSPSGVWTQYF. This rearrangement joins TRBV18 to TRBJ2-5; a weak D match, TRBD2 (6 bases). CDR3 length: 13 residues. CDR1 is KGHSH, CDR2 LQKENI, per germline. Trimming left V 3 bases short and J 7 bases short, with 12 bases between.

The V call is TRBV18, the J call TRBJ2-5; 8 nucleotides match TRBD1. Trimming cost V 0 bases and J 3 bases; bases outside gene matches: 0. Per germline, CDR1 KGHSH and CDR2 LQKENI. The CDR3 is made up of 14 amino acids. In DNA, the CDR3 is TGTGCCAGCTCACCACCGACAGGGGAAGAGACCCAGTACTTC. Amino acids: CASSPPTGEETQYF.

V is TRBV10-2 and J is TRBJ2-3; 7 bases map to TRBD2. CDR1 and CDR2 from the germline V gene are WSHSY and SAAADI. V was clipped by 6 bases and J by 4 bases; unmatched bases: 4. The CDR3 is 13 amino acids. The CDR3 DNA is TGCGCCAGCAGCGTTCTAGCGGCAGATACGCAGTATTTT. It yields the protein CASSVLAADTQYF.

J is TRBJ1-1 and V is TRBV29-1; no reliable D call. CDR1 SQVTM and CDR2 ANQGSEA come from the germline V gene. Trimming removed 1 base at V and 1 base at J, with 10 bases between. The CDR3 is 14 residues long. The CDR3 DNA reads TGCAGCGTTGAAGTACCGGGGAAGAACACTGAAGCTTTCTTT. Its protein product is CSVEVPGKNTEAFF.

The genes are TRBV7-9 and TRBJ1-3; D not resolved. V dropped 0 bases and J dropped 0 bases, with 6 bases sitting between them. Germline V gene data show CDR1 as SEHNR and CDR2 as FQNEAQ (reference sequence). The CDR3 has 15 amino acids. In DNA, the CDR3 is TGTGCCAGCAGCTTAGCGCACAGCTCTGGAAACACCATATATTTT. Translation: CASSLAHSSGNTIYF.

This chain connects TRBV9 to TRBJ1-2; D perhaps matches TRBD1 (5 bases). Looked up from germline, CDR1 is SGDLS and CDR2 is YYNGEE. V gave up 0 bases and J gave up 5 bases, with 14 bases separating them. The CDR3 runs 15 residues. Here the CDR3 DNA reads TGTGCCAGCAGCGTAGCCGAAGGGGCGCATTATGGCTACACCTTC. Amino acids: CASSVAEGAHYGYTF. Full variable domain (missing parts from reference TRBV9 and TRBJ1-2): DSGVTQTPKHLITATGQRVTLRCSPRSGDLSVYWYQQSLDQGLQFLIQYYNGEERAKGNILERFSAQQFPDLHSELNLSSLELGDSALYFCASSVAEGAHYGYTFGSGTRLTVV.

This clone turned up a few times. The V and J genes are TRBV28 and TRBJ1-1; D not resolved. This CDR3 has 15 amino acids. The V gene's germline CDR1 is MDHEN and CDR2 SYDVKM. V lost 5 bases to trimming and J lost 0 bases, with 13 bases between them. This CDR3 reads CASSPQQLVNTEAFF. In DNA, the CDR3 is TGTGCCAGCAGTCCACAACAGTTGGTGAACACTGAAGCTTTCTTT.

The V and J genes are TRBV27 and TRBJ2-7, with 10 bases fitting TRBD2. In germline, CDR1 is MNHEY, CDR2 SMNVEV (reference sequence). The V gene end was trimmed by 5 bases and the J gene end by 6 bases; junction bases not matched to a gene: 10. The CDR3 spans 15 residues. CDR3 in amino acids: CASSAWASGSSEQYF. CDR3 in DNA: TGTGCCAGCAGTGCCTGGGCTAGCGGGAGTAGCGAGCAGTACTTC.

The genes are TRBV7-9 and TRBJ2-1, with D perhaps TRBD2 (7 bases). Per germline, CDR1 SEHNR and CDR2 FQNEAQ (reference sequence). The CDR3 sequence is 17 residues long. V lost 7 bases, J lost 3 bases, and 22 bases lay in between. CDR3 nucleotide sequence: TGTGCCAGCAAGACCGGGGGGCGTAACGGTCTCTACAATGAGCAGTTCTTC. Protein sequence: CASKTGGRNGLYNEQFF.

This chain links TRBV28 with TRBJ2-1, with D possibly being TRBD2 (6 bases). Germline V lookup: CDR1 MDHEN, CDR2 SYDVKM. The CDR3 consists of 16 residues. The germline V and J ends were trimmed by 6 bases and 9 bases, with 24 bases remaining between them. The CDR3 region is CASSDPAGPVYGEQFF. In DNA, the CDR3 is TGTGCCAGCAGCGACCCCGCGGGGCCGGTATATGGTGAGCAGTTCTTC.

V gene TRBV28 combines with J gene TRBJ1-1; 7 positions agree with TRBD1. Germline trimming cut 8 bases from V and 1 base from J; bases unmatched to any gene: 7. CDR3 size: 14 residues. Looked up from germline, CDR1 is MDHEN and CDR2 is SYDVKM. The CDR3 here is CASLAGTENTEAFF. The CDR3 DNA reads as TGTGCCAGCCTGGCCGGGACAGAGAACACTGAAGCTTTCTTT.

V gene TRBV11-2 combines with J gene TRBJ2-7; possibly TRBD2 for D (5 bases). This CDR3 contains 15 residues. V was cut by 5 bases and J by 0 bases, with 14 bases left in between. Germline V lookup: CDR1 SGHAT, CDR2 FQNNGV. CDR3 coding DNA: TGTGCCAGCAGCCCCTGGACTTTTTCCTCCTACGAGCAGTACTTC. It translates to CASSPWTFSSYEQYF.

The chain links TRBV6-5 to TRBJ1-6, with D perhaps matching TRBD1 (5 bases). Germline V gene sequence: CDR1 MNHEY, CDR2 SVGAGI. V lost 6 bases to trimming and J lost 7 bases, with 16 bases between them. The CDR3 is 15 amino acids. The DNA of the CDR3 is TGTGCCAGCAGCCCCCTACAGGTTCGAAATTCACCCCTCCACTTT. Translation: CASSPLQVRNSPLHF.

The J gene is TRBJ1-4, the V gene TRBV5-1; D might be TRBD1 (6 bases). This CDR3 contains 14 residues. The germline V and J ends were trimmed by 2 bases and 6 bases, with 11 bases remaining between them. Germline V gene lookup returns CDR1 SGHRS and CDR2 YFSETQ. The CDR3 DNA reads TGCGCCAGCAGCTTAGGGGGGAGGGATGAAAAACTGTTTTTT. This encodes CASSLGGRDEKLFF. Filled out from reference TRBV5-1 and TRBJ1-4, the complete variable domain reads KAGVTQTPRYLIKTRGQQVTLSCSPISGHRSVSWYQQTPGQGLQFLFEYFSETQRNKGNFPGRFSGRQFSNSRSEMNVSTLELGDSALYLCASSLGGRDEKLFFGSGTQLSVL.